The text below deals with one T cell receptor (beta chain). No antigen is known for it. The entry originates in a study of Tregs in tolerant kidney transplant recipients. The V and J ends lost 3 bases and 3 bases, in that order; junction bases with no gene match: 10. Germline V lookup: CDR1 SGHNT, CDR2 YYREEE (reference sequence). This CDR3 has 16 amino acids. TCRdb keeps only in-frame clones here, not all; method: immunoSEQ multiplex PCR. The data hold more than 60,000 clones, with 85% to 90% observed a single time. Study-level results: The small number of patients limits these findings pending further validation. In tolerant patients, donor-specific Tregs outgrew total Tregs, suggesting antigen-driven expansion.

The rearrangement joins TRBV5-4 to TRBJ2-7, with 9 bases matching TRBD2. Sequencing was performed on CD4+ T cells from blood, taken before the transplant. The clonotype comes from a human donor who received a combined kidney and bone marrow transplant. CDR3 DNA: TGTGCCAGCAGCTCTGGAGGTAGCGGGAGTATCTACGAGCAGTACTTC. Translation: CASSSGGSGSIYEQYF.